These 27 T cell receptor beta chains were sequenced from one sample in a study of blood T cells in healthy people across ages. Combining a sample-barcoded 5' primer with a J-beta primer mix, a second PCR ran for about 6 to 12 cycles. A single record per CDR3 protein comes from TCRdb applying MiXCR to the 5' RACE reads. The sample includes 700,000 to 900,000 distinct CDR3 sequences, about 55% of them seen just once. Sequencing was carried out using blood. These receptors all come from a man at least 80 years old in good health.

In its sample, this clonotype was seen once. The chain combines TRBV6-2 or TRBV6-3 with TRBJ2-3, with unresolved D. CDR1 and CDR2 (germline): MNHEY, SVGEGT. The CDR3 sequence is 14 residues long. V lost 6 bases, J lost 14 bases, and 24 bases lay in between. CDR3 loop: CASRDPQPHRDAYF. CDR3 nucleotide sequence: TGTGCCAGCAGAGACCCCCAGCCTCACAGAGACGCGTATTTT.

This clonotype was counted only a few times. CDR3 DNA: TGTGCCAGCAGCTTAGCTCAGACTACTAACTATGGCTACACCTTC. Encoded protein: CASSLAQTTNYGYTF. The chain joins TRBV7-8 to TRBJ1-2; D not resolved. CDR3 size: 15 residues. Trimming pared 0 bases from V and 0 bases from J, leaving 8 bases between. Germline-derived CDR1 and CDR2 are SGHVS and FQNEAQ.

In its sample, this clonotype was seen once. CDR3 coding DNA: TGCGCCAGCAGCGACCCCAGGGCCTTTAATGAAAAACTGTTTTTT. The encoded protein is CASSDPRAFNEKLFF. The genes are TRBV5-1 and TRBJ1-4, with TRBD1 as a possible D gene (5 bases). V gave up 4 bases and J gave up 4 bases, with 14 bases separating them. Germline V gives CDR1 SGHRS, CDR2 YFSETQ. The CDR3 runs 15 residues.

This clonotype appeared a few times. In DNA form, the CDR3 reads TGCAGTGCTAGAGCTGGGACTAGCGGATTTTCCTACAATGAGCAGTACTTC. Translating it yields CSARAGTSGFSYNEQYF. The genes are TRBV20-1 and TRBJ2-5, with 11 bases that match TRBD2. The length of the CDR3 is 17 residues. With 1 base clipped from V and 11 bases from J, the junction kept 18 bases outside the gene matches. The germline gives CDR1 DFQATT, CDR2 SNEGSKA (reference sequence).

This clonotype was found a few times. In DNA, the CDR3 is TGTGCCAGCACCCCGGCTCAGGGTGATAAGACCCAGTACTTC. It translates to CASTPAQGDKTQYF. The chain uses TRBV12-3 or TRBV12-4 and TRBJ2-5; a weak D match, TRBD1 (5 bases). The V and J ends lost 7 bases and 6 bases respectively, with 18 bases between them. The CDR3 totals 14 residues.

The rearrangement uses TRBV3-1 and TRBJ2-4; D unclear. The length of the CDR3 is 12 residues. CDR1 and CDR2 from the germline V gene are LGHDT and YNNKEL (reference sequence). V was pared by 0 bases and J by 12 bases, with 9 bases between. The CDR3 bases are TGTGCCAGCAGCCAAGAGGAGTACAGTCAGTACTTC. As protein: CASSQEEYSQYF. Drawing the rest from reference TRBV3-1 and TRBJ2-4, the complete variable domain is DTAVSQTPKYLVTQMGNDKSIKCEQNLGHDTMYWYKQDSKKFLKIMFSYNNKELIINETVPNRFSPKSPDKAHLNLHINSLELGDSAVYFCASSQEEYSQYFGAGTRLSVL.

Only a few counts were recorded for this clonotype. The chain links TRBV6-5 to TRBJ2-7; TRBD1 matches 7 bases. Germline CDR1 and CDR2: MNHEY and SVGAGI. V dropped 7 bases and J dropped 4; count of bases not matched to a gene: 10. The CDR3 has 14 amino acids. CDR3 coding DNA: TGTGCCAGCACCCCGTCCTCCAGGGGGTACGAGCAGTACTTC. This sequence encodes CASTPSSRGYEQYF.

This chain joins TRBV7-3 and TRBJ2-5; 7 nucleotides agree with TRBD2. V dropped 5 bases and J dropped 13; count of bases not matched to a gene: 16. Per the germline V gene, CDR1 is SGHTA and CDR2 is FQGTGA. CDR3 size: 14 residues. In nucleotides, the CDR3 is TGTGCCAGCAGCCCCAGACTAGCCAAAAACATTCGGTACTTC. Protein product: CASSPRLAKNIRYF. Drawing the rest from reference TRBV7-3 and TRBJ2-5, the complete variable domain is GAGVSQTPSNKVTEKGKYVELRCDPISGHTALYWYRQSLGQGPEFLIYFQGTGAADDSGLPNDRFFAVRPEGSVSTLKIQRTERGDSAVYLCASSPRLAKNIRYFGPGTRLLVL.

This chain joins TRBV29-1 and TRBJ2-7; tentatively, D is TRBD2 (7 bases). The CDR3 runs 14 residues. Germline-derived CDR1 and CDR2 are SQVTM and ANQGSEA. With 5 bases removed from V and 3 bases from J, the gap between germline ends came to 17 bases. The CDR3 DNA reads as TGCAGCGTTCAGGGAGGGAGGGACAACTACGAGCAGTACTTC. This translates into CSVQGGRDNYEQYF.

This clonotype was observed a handful of times. The rearrangement links TRBV5-4 to TRBJ2-7; 10 bases are shared with TRBD2. CDR1 SGHNT and CDR2 YYREEE come from the germline V gene (reference sequence). This CDR3 comprises 17 residues. J gave up 3 bases and V 1 base, and 10 bases lay outside the gene matches. CDR3 region: CASSLWSSGRVVYEQYF. As DNA, the CDR3 is TGTGCCAGCAGCTTGTGGTCTAGCGGGAGAGTCGTCTACGAGCAGTACTTC.

CDR3 in DNA: TGCAGTGTCGCGGCAGGGGGCTCTGGGGCCAACGTCCTGACTTTC. It specifies CSVAAGGSGANVLTF. The V call is TRBV20-1, the J call TRBJ2-6, with 7 bases that match TRBD1. V lost 7 bases and J lost 0; bases outside the gene matches: 6. This CDR3 is 15 amino acids long. CDR1 is DFQATT and CDR2 is SNEGSKA in the germline V gene (reference sequence).

The V and J genes are TRBV7-6 and TRBJ2-7, with D perhaps matching TRBD1 or TRBD2 (5 bases each). V lost 5 bases, J lost 7 bases, and 18 bases lay in between. Germline assignment: CDR1 SGHVS and CDR2 FNYEAQ. This CDR3 has 14 amino acids. CDR3 DNA: TGTGCCAGCAGCCCGGGACCCCTGAAACCGGAGCAGTACTTC. Protein sequence: CASSPGPLKPEQYF. Looking up the rest from reference TRBV7-6 and TRBJ2-7 gives the full variable domain: GAGVSQSPRYKVTKRGQDVALRCDPISGHVSLYWYRQALGQGPEFLTYFNYEAQQDKSGLPNDRFSAERPEGSISTLTIQRTEQRDSAMYRCASSPGPLKPEQYFGPGTRLTVT.

This clonotype was observed a handful of times. The chain carries TRBV20-1 and TRBJ2-3, with D tentatively TRBD2 (6 bases). V was cut by 6 bases and J by 6 bases, with 16 bases left in between. Germline assignment: CDR1 DFQATT and CDR2 SNEGSKA (reference sequence). The CDR3 is 13 amino acids. In DNA form, the CDR3 reads TGCAGTGCCGCGGGCGGGACCTCCGATACGCAGTATTTT. This encodes CSAAGGTSDTQYF.

Only a few counts were recorded for this clonotype. J is TRBJ2-5 and V is TRBV20-1; D may correspond to TRBD1 or TRBD2 (5 bases each). This CDR3 contains 15 residues. Trimming cost V 0 bases and J 2 bases, with 13 bases left between them. Germline lookup yields CDR1 DFQATT and CDR2 SNEGSKA (reference sequence). DNA for the CDR3: TGCAGTGCTAGAGATCGGGGACGCCTGCAAGAGACCCAGTACTTC. This gives the protein CSARDRGRLQETQYF.

The table lists this clonotype with many counts. The J gene is TRBJ1-4, the V gene TRBV3-1; D possibly corresponds to TRBD1 (5 bases). Trimming removed 4 bases at V and 5 bases at J, with 11 bases between. Germline CDR1 is LGHDT and CDR2 is YNNKEL (reference sequence). This CDR3 region has 14 residues. Written as DNA, the CDR3 is TGTGCCAGCAGCCTACGGGGCCCGAATGAAAAACTGTTTTTT. Translation gives CASSLRGPNEKLFF.

This clonotype was seen once. This CDR3 is missing its conserved last phenylalanine or tryptophan, likely due to a read error. The rearrangement joins TRBV5-1 to TRBJ2-1; 10 nucleotides align to TRBD2. The CDR3 length is 15 residues. Germline V lookup: CDR1 SGHRS, CDR2 YFSETQ. The trim removed 1 base at V and 8 bases at J, leaving 6 bases unmatched. The CDR3 coding sequence is TGCGCCAGCAGCTTGAACCCTAGCGGGAGAGATGAGCAGTTCCTC. Protein product: CASSLNPSGRDEQFL.

CDR3 in DNA: TGTGCCAGCAGTTTTGGGGCGAGAGCTAACTATGGCTACACCTTC. Its translation: CASSFGARANYGYTF. The chain combines TRBV6-6 with TRBJ1-2, with D maybe TRBD1 (5 bases). The CDR3 extends over 15 amino acids. Germline assignment: CDR1 MNHNY and CDR2 SVGAGI (reference sequence). V was cut by 4 bases and J by 0 bases, with 12 bases left in between.

There are a few counts of this clonotype. The chain has TRBV28 and TRBJ2-7; possibly TRBD1 for D (6 bases). From germline, CDR1 is MDHEN and CDR2 SYDVKM. V shed 5 bases and J shed 0 bases, with 14 bases lying between them. The CDR3 contains 15 residues. DNA of the CDR3: TGTGCCAGCAGTAAAGACAGGAAAAGCTCCTACGAGCAGTACTTC. It codes for CASSKDRKSSYEQYF.

V gene TRBV5-1 combines with J gene TRBJ2-5; D gene unclear. The germline gives CDR1 SGHRS, CDR2 YFSETQ. The CDR3 loop spans 14 amino acids. Deletions cut 3 bases from V and 5 bases from J, with 14 bases between. CDR3 amino acids: CASSSSETGETQYF. The CDR3 bases are TGCGCCAGCAGCTCCTCGGAAACCGGCGAGACCCAGTACTTC.

V and J are TRBV7-2 and TRBJ2-4; weak D call: TRBD2 (5 bases). The J call is in doubt because the DNA end fits TRBJ2-7 better. The CDR3 covers 12 residues. Germline lookup yields CDR1 SGHTA and CDR2 FQGNSA. The CDR3 region has the DNA TGTGCCAGCAGCGCCACCCGGGGCGAGCAGTACTTC. This translates into CASSATRGEQYF.

The CDR3 DNA follows: TGCGCCAGCAGCTTTGAGGGAGGCTCCTACAATGAGCAGTTCTTC. This sequence encodes CASSFEGGSYNEQFF. The rearrangement links TRBV5-1 to TRBJ2-1; D may be TRBD2 (6 bases). CDR1 and CDR2 (germline): SGHRS, YFSETQ. The CDR3 extends over 15 amino acids. Trimming removed 2 bases from V and 0 bases from J, with 9 bases in between.

The chain uses TRBV5-4 and TRBJ2-1, with unresolved D. CDR3 length: 13 residues. Germline V CDR1 and CDR2: SGHNT, YYREEE (reference sequence). Trimming pared 4 bases from V and 8 bases from J, leaving 13 bases between. This CDR3 reads CASSPKTAYEQFF. Here the CDR3 DNA reads TGTGCCAGCAGCCCAAAAACAGCGTATGAGCAGTTCTTC.

The chain links TRBV20-1 to TRBJ2-2, with 16 bases fitting TRBD2. The CDR3 consists of 18 residues. Germline CDR1 is DFQATT and CDR2 is SNEGSKA (reference sequence). J was trimmed by 2 bases and V by 3 bases; bases with no gene match: 6. CDR3 coding DNA: TGCAGTGCTAGGGCCGGGACTAGCGGGAGGGCTAACACCGGGGAGCTGTTTTTT. Translating it yields CSARAGTSGRANTGELFF.

The chain combines TRBV5-1 with TRBJ2-1; 15 nucleotides agree with TRBD2. V shed 4 bases and J 0 bases; nucleotides not matched to a gene: 14. From germline, CDR1 is SGHRS and CDR2 YFSETQ. The CDR3 runs 21 residues. The CDR3 DNA sequence: TGCGCCAGCAGCCCAGGGAGCCCCGGGACTAGCGGGAGGCTCTCCTACAATGAGCAGTTCTTC. This sequence encodes CASSPGSPGTSGRLSYNEQFF.

This rearrangement joins TRBV10-3 to TRBJ2-1; 10 bases line up with TRBD2. CDR1 and CDR2 from the germline V gene are ENHRY and SYGVKD. V was pared by 4 bases and J by 8 bases, with 8 bases of the junction left unmatched. This CDR3 contains 15 residues. The CDR3 sequence: CAISVASGSQDEQFF. The CDR3 DNA is TGTGCCATCAGTGTGGCTAGCGGGAGTCAGGATGAGCAGTTCTTC.

The chain is built from TRBV4-3 and TRBJ2-3; 10 bases agree with TRBD2. Trimming removed 4 bases from V and 10 bases from J; junction bases left unmatched: 5. CDR1 and CDR2 from the germline V gene are LGHNA and YSLEER. The CDR3 is 13 amino acids. The CDR3: CASSRPGTSAQYF. The CDR3 coding sequence is TGCGCCAGCAGCCGACCAGGGACTAGCGCGCAGTATTTT.

This clonotype was counted a few times. V gene TRBV7-2 combines with J gene TRBJ1-1; weak D call: TRBD1 (6 bases). CDR1 and CDR2 from the germline V gene are SGHTA and FQGNSA. The CDR3 has 14 amino acids. V shed 4 bases and J shed 1 base, with 10 bases lying between them. The CDR3 sequence is CASSSSGQNTEAFF. DNA of the CDR3: TGTGCCAGCAGCTCTTCGGGACAGAACACTGAAGCTTTCTTT.